This entry describes one T cell receptor beta chain. Its antigen is not identified. Different DNA sequences within this sample yield the same CDR3. Germline V gives CDR1 SGHRS, CDR2 YFSETQ. This CDR3 contains 15 residues. J was trimmed by 6 bases and V by 0 bases; bases with no gene match: 5. These data are taken from a study of shared clonotypes between healthy human individuals. Study observations and caveats: Richness estimates generally favored naive over memory subsets.

The assay was run at deep level. In the original workflow: Junction-only sequences without quality scores were provided by ImmunoSEQ, so filtering was different. Measured with immunoSEQ multiplex PCR; TCRdb has only the in-frame clones, and not every one. V, J and clone size were drawn from that table, and D and trimming were deduced from the DNA. The sample contains under 2.5 million clones, about nine tenths of which appear only once. Naive CD4+ cells were CD45RA-selected; the remaining cells were memory. The TCR sequence derives from a man between 18 and 29 years old in good health. Some clones in this sample may be carry-over from other donors' samples. The rearrangement joins TRBV5-1 to TRBJ2-7; TRBD2 agrees at 11 bases. Sequencing was done on a sample of naive CD4+ T cells from PBMCs. The subset is: CD45RA+ positively selected. The CDR3 DNA is TGCGCCAGCAGCTTGGTCCTAGCGGGAGGTAGCGAGCAGTACTTC. This gives the protein CASSLVLAGGSEQYF.